Here is one T cell receptor (beta chain) with its context. Its antigen remains unknown. Germline V gene lookup returns CDR1 MNHEY and CDR2 SVGAGI. This CDR3 has 14 amino acids. The V gene end was trimmed by 5 bases and the J gene end by 2 bases; junction bases not matched to a gene: 5. Produced via immunoSEQ multiplex PCR; TCRdb's table is partial and in-frame only. The sample includes about 390,000 clones, 70% to 90% of them seen just once. This sample is part of a study of Ad26.COV2.S vaccination and SARS-CoV-2 variants. Across the study: The study gave Ad26.COV2.S intramuscularly, once or twice 56 days apart. Findings and caveats of the study: Compared with placebo recipients, vaccine recipients had higher spike-specific TCR breadth. Substantial breadth was reported for post-vaccination spike-specific CD8+ and CD4+ T cells.

Noted treatment: 15 to 20 received Ad26.COV2.S at low or high dose, single or two shots; about 5 received placebo; per-sample allocation not given. The investigators took samples on day 63 after the first vaccine or placebo injection. Donation was by an adult aged 18-55 years who was in Boston. The source is a person between 18 and 59 years old who received the Ad26.COV2.S COVID-19 vaccine or a placebo. Specimen: peripheral blood, collected in a trial of Ad26.COV2.S vaccine versus placebo. The chain recombines TRBV6-5 with TRBJ2-7, with 8 bases that match TRBD2. The CDR3 coding sequence is TGTGCCAGCAGTCCGAGCGGGGGCACCTACGAGCAGTACTTC. Its protein product is CASSPSGGTYEQYF.